Listed below are T cell receptor beta chains from one sample, sequenced in a study of shared clonotypes between healthy human individuals. This table comes from immunoSEQ multiplex PCR, and its TCRdb copy is limited to in-frame clones, with some not included. The sample lists approximately 2,300,000 clones, about nine tenths occurring once. The source material was naive CD4+ T cells from PBMCs. These TCRs come from a man between 18 and 29 years old in good health. Some clones in this sample may be carry-over from other donors' samples. CDR3s include the opening cysteine and the closing phenylalanine or tryptophan. A D gene is named only where the DNA matches it firmly. Only some rows state a clone size, as once, few, many or a class for expanded clones.

j_call,d_call,v_call,clone_size,cdr3_aa,cdr3_nt
TRBJ2-3,-,TRBV28,-,CASSPLTATDTQYF,TGTGCCAGCAGCCCACTGACAGCTACAGATACGCAGTATTTT
TRBJ1-5,-,TRBV13,few,CASSSRRDWSNQPQHF,TGTGCCAGCAGCTCACGCAGGGATTGGAGCAATCAGCCCCAGCATTTT
TRBJ2-5,TRBD2,TRBV27,-,CATLEREIKETQYF,TGTGCCACGCTAGAGCGGGAGATAAAAGAGACCCAGTACTTC
TRBJ2-3,-,TRBV7-2,-,CASSFSSDTQYF,TGTGCCAGCAGCTTCTCGTCAGATACGCAGTATTTT
TRBJ1-1,-,TRBV7-2,-,CASSLAGTTEAFF,TGTGCCAGCAGCTTAGCTGGGACCACTGAAGCTTTCTTT
TRBJ2-3,TRBD2,TRBV30,-,CAWSAKMGLAGVGTDTQYF,TGTGCCTGGAGTGCAAAAATGGGACTAGCGGGAGTCGGGACAGATACGCAGTATTTT
TRBJ2-7,TRBD1,TRBV27,once,CASSRRTGSYEQYF,TGTGCCAGCAGTCGAAGGACAGGGTCCTACGAGCAGTACTTC
TRBJ2-2,-,TRBV4-3,-,CASSQPGLTTGELFF,TGCGCCAGCAGCCAACCGGGACTCACCACCGGGGAGCTGTTTTTT
TRBJ2-3,TRBD1,TRBV25-1,-,CASSEGQGRTDTQYF,TGTGCCAGCAGTGAGGGACAGGGGCGGACAGATACGCAGTATTTT
TRBJ2-3,-,TRBV27,-,CASSFRPGPSTDTQYF,TGTGCCAGCAGTTTCCGACCCGGCCCTAGCACAGATACGCAGTATTTT
TRBJ2-7,-,TRBV6-1,-,CASSESDYYEQYF,TGTGCCAGCAGTGAATCCGATTACTACGAGCAGTACTTC
TRBJ2-1,-,TRBV28,-,CASGPRPQGVYNEQFF,TGTGCCAGCGGTCCTAGACCGCAAGGGGTCTACAATGAGCAGTTCTTC
TRBJ1-4,TRBD1,TRBV29-1,-,CSVGQGGEKLFF,TGCAGCGTTGGACAGGGGGGCGAAAAACTGTTTTTT
TRBJ2-2,-,TRBV2,-,CASRARAANTGELFF,TGTGCCAGCAGGGCCCGGGCCGCGAACACCGGGGAGCTGTTTTTT
TRBJ2-7,-,TRBV28,-,CASSPPGPSYEQYF,TGTGCCAGCAGTCCCCCGGGACCATCCTACGAGCAGTACTTC
TRBJ2-5,TRBD2,TRBV5-1,-,CASSTGLSQETQYF,TGCGCCAGCAGCACGGGACTATCCCAAGAGACCCAGTACTTC
TRBJ1-1,-,TRBV6-5,-,CASSYSAGGRTEAFF,TGTGCCAGCAGTTACTCTGCGGGGGGGCGAACTGAAGCTTTCTTT
TRBJ2-1,-,TRBV19,-,CASSLTRYNEQFF,TGTGCCAGTAGCCTAACTCGTTACAATGAGCAGTTCTTC
TRBJ1-2,-,TRBV11-2,-,CASSLGQGEVYGYTF,TGTGCCAGCAGCTTAGGGCAGGGAGAGGTGTATGGCTACACCTTC
TRBJ1-2,-,TRBV5-1,-,CASSLVGRQEAREGYTF,TGCGCCAGCAGCTTGGTGGGGCGGCAGGAAGCTCGTGAGGGCTACACCTTC
TRBJ2-1,-,TRBV11-3,-,CASSFTGPGEQFF,TGTGCCAGCAGCTTTACAGGGCCGGGTGAGCAGTTCTTC
TRBJ2-1,-,TRBV9,-,CASSPHEGEQFF,TGTGCCAGCAGCCCCCACGAGGGTGAGCAGTTCTTC